This T cell receptor beta chain came from a study of blood T cell repertoires in COVID-19. Study-level background: The origin of the acute and convalescent COVID-19 samples was the United States, Italy and Spain. The cDNA or gDNA used as material had been derived from T cells, B-cell-depleted T cells, or PBMCs.

Authors' processing steps: For nucleated cells, counts were estimated from reference gene primer amplification. The repertoire was sequenced with immunoSEQ multiplex PCR; TCRdb's copy has only in-frame clones and lacks some. That table furnishes V, J and clone size, whereas the DNA furnished D and trimming. Of under 250,000 clones listed, 82% were seen once; the top ten hold 3.4%. The ends were cut back, 8 bases at V and 5 bases at J, with 13 bases in the middle. Germline CDR1 and CDR2: MDHEN and SYDVKM. The CDR3 totals 13 residues. The chain links TRBV28 to TRBJ1-5, with a weak D call TRBD1 (6 bases). Sequencing was done on a sample of peripheral blood. This clonotype was obtained from a woman under 30 with acute or convalescent COVID-19. The CDR3 coding sequence is TGTGCCAGCCGGGACACAACTTATCAGCCCCAGCATTTT. Encoded protein: CASRDTTYQPQHF.